The clone carrying this TCR beta chain has only a few counts. What it binds is unknown. The sample comes from a study of CD8 T cells in ankylosing spondylitis. General observations from the study: Reactive arthritis synovial fluid and blood were previously reported to contain some motif variants. Characteristic, it appeared, of ankylosing spondylitis blood was a TCR beta motif of eight highly homologous variants.

Using its own MiXCR run on the 5' RACE reads, TCRdb lists one record per CDR3 protein. The sample lists about 240,000 distinct CDR3 sequences, about 11% occurring once. The sequencing input was blood, either unsorted or a sorted T cell fraction (not recorded which). The clonotype comes from a male donor with ankylosing spondylitis or in good health (not recorded which).

The CDR3, as DNA: TGCGCCAGCAGCACGGACCCCACGTATGGCTACACCTTC. Translated: CASSTDPTYGYTF. V and J are TRBV5-1 and TRBJ1-2; D remains ambiguous. Germline CDR1 is SGHRS and CDR2 is YFSETQ. Trimming took 4 bases from V and 5 from J, leaving 12 bases between them. The CDR3 has 13 amino acids.